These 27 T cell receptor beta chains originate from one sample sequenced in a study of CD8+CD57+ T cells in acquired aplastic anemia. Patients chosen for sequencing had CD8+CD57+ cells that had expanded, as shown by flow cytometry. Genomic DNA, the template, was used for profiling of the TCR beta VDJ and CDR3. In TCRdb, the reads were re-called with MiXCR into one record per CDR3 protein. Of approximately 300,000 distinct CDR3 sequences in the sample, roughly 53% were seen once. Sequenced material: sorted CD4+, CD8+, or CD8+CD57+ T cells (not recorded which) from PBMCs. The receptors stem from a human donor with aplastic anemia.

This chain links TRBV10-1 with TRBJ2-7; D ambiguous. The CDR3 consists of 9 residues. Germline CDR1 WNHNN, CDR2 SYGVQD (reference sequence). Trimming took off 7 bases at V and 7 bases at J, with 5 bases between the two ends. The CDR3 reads CASMGEQYF. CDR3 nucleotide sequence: TGCGCCAGCATGGGGGAGCAGTACTTC.

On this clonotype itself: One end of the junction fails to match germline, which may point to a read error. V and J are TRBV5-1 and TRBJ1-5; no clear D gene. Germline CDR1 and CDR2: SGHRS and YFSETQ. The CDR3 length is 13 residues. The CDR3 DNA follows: TGTGCCAGCAGCTTGGCGATAAATCAGCCCCAGCATTTT. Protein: CASSLAINQPQHF.

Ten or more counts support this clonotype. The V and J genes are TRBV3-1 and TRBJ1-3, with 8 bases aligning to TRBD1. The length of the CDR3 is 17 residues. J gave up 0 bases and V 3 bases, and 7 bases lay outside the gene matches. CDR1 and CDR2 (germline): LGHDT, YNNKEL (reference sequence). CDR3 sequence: CASSHTGQGYSGNTIYF. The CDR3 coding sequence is TGTGCCAGCAGCCATACAGGACAGGGTTACTCTGGAAACACCATATATTTT.

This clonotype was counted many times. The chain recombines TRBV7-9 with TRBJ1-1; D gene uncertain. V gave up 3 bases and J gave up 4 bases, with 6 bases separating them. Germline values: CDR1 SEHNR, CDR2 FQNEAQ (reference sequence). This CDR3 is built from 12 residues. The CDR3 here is CASSLAGTEAFF. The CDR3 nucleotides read TGTGCCAGCAGCTTGGCGGGCACTGAAGCTTTCTTT.

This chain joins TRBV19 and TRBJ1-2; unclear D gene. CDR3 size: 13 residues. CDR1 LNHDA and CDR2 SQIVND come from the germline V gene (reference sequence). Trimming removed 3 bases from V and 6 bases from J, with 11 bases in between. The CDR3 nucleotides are TGTGCCAGTAGTATGGGCATCGCCGATGGCTACACCTTC. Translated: CASSMGIADGYTF.

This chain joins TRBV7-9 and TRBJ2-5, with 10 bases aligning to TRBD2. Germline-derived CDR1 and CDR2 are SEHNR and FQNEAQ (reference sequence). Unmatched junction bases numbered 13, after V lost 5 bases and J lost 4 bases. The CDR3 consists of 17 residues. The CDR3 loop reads CASSKTWGRLAGETQYF. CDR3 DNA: TGTGCCAGCAGCAAAACGTGGGGCAGACTAGCGGGAGAGACCCAGTACTTC.

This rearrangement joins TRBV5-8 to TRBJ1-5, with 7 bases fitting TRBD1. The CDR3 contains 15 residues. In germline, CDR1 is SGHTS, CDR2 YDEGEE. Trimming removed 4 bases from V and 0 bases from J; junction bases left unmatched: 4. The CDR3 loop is CASSPQGYSNQPQHF. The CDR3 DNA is TGTGCCAGCAGCCCACAGGGGTATAGCAATCAGCCCCAGCATTTT.

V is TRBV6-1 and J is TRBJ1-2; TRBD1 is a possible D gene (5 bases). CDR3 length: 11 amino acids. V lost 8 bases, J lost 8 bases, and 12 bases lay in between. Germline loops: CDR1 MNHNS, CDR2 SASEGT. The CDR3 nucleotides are TGTGCCAGCGGCGGTCAGGGCGGCTACACCTTC. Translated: CASGGQGGYTF.

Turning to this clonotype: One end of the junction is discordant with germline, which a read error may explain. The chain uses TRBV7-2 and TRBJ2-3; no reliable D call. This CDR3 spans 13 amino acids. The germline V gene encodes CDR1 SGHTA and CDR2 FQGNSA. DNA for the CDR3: TGTGTCAGCAGCTTAACTTACACAGATACGCAGTATTTT. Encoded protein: CVSSLTYTDTQYF.

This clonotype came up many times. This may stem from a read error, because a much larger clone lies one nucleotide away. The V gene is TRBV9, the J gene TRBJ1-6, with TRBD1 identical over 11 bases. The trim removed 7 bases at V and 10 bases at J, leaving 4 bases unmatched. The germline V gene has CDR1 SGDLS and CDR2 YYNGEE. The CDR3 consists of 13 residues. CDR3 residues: CASGTGGRSPLHF. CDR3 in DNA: TGTGCCAGCGGGACAGGGGGACGGTCACCCCTCCACTTT.

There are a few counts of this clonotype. The CDR3 DNA is TGTGCCAGCGCAGGCGACTCCTACGAGCAGTACTTC. Protein sequence: CASAGDSYEQYF. The chain combines TRBV2 with TRBJ2-7, with D unresolved. V was pared by 8 bases and J by 0 bases, with 8 bases between. CDR1 is SNHLY and CDR2 is FYNNEI in the germline V gene. The CDR3 contains 12 residues.

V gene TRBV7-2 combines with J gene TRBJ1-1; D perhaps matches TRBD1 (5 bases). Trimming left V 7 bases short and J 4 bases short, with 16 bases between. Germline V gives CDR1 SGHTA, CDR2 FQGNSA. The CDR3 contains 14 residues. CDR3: CASTLRRRGTEAFF. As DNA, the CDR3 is TGTGCCAGCACCCTGCGGCGGAGGGGCACTGAAGCTTTCTTT.

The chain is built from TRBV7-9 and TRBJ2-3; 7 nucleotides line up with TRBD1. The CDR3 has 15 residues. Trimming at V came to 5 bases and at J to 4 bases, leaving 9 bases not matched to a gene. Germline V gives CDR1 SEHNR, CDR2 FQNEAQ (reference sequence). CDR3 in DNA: TGTGCCAGCAGCCCCCAAGACAGGGAAGCAGATACGCAGTATTTT. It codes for CASSPQDREADTQYF.

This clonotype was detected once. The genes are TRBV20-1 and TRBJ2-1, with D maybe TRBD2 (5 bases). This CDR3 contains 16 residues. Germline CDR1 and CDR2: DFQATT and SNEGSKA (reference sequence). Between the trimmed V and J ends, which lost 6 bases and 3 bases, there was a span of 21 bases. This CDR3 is CSAPNPISVLYNEQFF. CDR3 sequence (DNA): TGCAGTGCCCCGAACCCAATTAGCGTTCTCTACAATGAGCAGTTCTTC.

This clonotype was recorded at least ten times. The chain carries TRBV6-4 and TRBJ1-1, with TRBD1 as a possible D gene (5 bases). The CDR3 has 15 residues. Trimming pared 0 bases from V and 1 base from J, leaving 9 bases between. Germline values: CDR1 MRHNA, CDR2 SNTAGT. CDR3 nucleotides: TGTGCCAGCAGTGACTCCGGGGGTCCGAACACTGAAGCTTTCTTT. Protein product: CASSDSGGPNTEAFF.

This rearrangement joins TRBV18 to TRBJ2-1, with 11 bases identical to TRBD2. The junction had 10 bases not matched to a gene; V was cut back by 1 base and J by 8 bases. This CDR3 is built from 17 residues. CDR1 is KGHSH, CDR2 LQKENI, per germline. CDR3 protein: CASSPLRPSGRYDEQFF. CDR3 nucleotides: TGTGCCAGCTCACCACTTCGGCCTAGCGGGAGGTACGATGAGCAGTTCTTC. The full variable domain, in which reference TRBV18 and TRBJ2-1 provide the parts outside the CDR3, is NAGVMQNPRHLVRRRGQEARLRCSPMKGHSHVYWYRQLPEEGLKFMVYLQKENIIDESGMPKERFSAEFPKEGPSILRIQQVVRGDSAAYFCASSPLRPSGRYDEQFFGPGTRLTVL.

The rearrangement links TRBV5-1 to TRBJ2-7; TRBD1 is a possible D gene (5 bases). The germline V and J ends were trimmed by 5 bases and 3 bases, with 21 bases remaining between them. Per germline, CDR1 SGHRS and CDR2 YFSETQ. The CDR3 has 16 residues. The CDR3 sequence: CASRLSSKTQGYEQYF. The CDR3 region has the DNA TGCGCCAGCAGGTTAAGCAGTAAAACCCAGGGCTACGAGCAGTACTTC.

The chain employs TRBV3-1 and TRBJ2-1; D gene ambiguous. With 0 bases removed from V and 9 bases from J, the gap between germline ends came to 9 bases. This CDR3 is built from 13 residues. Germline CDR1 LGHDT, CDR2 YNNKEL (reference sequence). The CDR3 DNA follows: TGTGCCAGCAGCCAAGATACGGTGGGTGAGCAGTTCTTC. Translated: CASSQDTVGEQFF.

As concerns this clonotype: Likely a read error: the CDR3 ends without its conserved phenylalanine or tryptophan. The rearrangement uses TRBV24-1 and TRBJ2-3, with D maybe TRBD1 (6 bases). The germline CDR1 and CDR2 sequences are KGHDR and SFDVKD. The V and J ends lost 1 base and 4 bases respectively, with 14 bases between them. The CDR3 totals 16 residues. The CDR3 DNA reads TGTGCCACCAGTGATTTAAGTCAGGGGTTACCAGATACGCAGTATCTT. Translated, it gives CATSDLSQGLPDTQYL.

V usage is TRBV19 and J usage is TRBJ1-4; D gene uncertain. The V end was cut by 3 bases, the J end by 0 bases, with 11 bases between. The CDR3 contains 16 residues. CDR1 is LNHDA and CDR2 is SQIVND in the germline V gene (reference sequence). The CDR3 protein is CASSIGQLATNEKLFF. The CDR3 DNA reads TGTGCCAGTAGTATTGGCCAGCTTGCAACTAATGAAAAACTGTTTTTT.

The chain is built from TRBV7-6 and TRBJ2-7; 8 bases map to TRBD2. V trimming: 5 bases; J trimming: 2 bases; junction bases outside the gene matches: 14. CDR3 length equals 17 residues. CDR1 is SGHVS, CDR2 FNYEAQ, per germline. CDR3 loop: CASSHSGTVNSPYEQYF. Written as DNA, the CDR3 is TGTGCCAGCAGCCATAGCGGGACCGTCAATTCCCCCTACGAGCAGTACTTC.

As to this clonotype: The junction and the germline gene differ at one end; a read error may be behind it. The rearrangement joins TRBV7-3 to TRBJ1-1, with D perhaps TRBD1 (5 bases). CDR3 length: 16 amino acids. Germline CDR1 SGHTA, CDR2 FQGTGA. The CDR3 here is CASSPDEGLLNTEAFF. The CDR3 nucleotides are TGTGCCAGCAGCCCAGATGAGGGGCTCTTGAACACTGAGGCTTTCTTT.

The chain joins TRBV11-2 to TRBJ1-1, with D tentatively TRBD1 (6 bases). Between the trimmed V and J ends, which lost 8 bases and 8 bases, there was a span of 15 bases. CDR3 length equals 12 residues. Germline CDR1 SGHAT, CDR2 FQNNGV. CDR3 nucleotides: TGTGCCAGCGTCCAAGCGGGACACGAAGCTTTCTTT. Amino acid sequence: CASVQAGHEAFF.

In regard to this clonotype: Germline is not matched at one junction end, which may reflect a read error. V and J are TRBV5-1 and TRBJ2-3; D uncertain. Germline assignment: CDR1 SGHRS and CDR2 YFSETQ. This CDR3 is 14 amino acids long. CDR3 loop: CASSLAKVTDTHYF. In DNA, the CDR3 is TGCGCCAGCAGCTTGGCCAAGGTTACAGATACGCATTATTTT.

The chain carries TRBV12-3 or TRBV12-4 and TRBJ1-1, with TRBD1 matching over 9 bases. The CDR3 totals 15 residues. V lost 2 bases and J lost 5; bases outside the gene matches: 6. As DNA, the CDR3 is TGTGCCAGCAGTTTACTGAACAGGGGGCGTACTGAAGCTTTCTTT. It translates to CASSLLNRGRTEAFF.

This CDR3 is CASNSNTGELFF. In DNA form, the CDR3 reads TGTGCCAGCAACTCGAACACCGGGGAGCTGTTTTTT. The gene calls are TRBV2 and TRBJ2-2; D gene unclear. Germline V gene sequence: CDR1 SNHLY, CDR2 FYNNEI. CDR3 length: 12 residues. Trimming removed 7 bases from V and 0 bases from J, with 3 bases in between.

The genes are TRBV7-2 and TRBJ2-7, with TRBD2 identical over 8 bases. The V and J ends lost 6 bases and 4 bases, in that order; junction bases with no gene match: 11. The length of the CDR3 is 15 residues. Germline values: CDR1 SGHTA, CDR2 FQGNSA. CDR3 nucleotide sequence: TGTGCCAGCAGTCGTCAGCGGGGGCCCTTTTACGAGCAGTACTTC. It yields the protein CASSRQRGPFYEQYF.